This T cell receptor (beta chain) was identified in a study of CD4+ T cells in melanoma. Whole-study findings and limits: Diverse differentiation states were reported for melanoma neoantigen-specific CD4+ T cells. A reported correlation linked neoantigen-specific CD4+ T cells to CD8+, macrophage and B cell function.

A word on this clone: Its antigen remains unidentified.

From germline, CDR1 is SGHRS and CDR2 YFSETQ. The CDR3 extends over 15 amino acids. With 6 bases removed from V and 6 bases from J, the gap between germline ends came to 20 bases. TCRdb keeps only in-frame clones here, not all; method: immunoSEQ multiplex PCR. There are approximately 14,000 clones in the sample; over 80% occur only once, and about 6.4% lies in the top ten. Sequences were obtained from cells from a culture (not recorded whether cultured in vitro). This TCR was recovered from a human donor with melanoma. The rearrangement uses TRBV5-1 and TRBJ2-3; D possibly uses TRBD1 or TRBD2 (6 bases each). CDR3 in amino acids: CASTRGAGPSDTQYF. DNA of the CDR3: TGCGCCAGCACAAGGGGGGCGGGCCCTTCGGATACGCAGTATTTT. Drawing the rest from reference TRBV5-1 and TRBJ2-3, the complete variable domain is KAGVTQTPRYLIKTRGQQVTLSCSPISGHRSVSWYQQTPGQGLQFLFEYFSETQRNKGNFPGRFSGRQFSNSRSEMNVSTLELGDSALYLCASTRGAGPSDTQYFGPGTRLTVL.